A single T cell receptor (beta chain) is shown here with its context. This sample is drawn from a study of early T cells in non-severe SARS-CoV-2 infection. Study-wide background: Sequenced bulk RNA came from whole blood that was unsorted, and chains were unpaired.

TCRdb reprocessed the 5' RACE reads via MiXCR and lists one record per CDR3 protein. This table holds 56,000 or so distinct CDR3 sequences, roughly 8.2% found once. This CDR3 has 13 amino acids. J gave up 9 bases and V 5 bases, and 7 bases lay outside the gene matches. The germline V gene encodes CDR1 SGHAT and CDR2 FQNNGV. Material: whole blood. The V gene is TRBV11-2, the J gene TRBJ2-3; TRBD1 matches 8 bases. The sequence derives from an adult who was a healthcare worker with PCR-confirmed SARS-CoV-2 infection or an uninfected control (not recorded which). The CDR3 DNA sequence: TGTGCCAGCAGCAACCGACAGGGGCTAACGCAGTATTTT. Amino acids: CASSNRQGLTQYF.